The source of this T cell receptor (beta chain) is a study of cytomegalovirus exposure and HLA in healthy donors. Findings and caveats of the study: Later, an analysis found that common viral pathogens appeared to be linked with several of the most significant clusters. Being productive about 87% or about 30% of the time was typical of most TCR beta V segments in an earlier analysis.

The PCR ran on 60 Vbeta and 13 Jbeta primers. Original methodology: About 10 million shared chains were among around 78 million unique TCR beta chains counted in a later analysis. TCRdb's table, derived via immunoSEQ multiplex PCR, lists solely in-frame clones and lacks some. From that table come the V and J calls and clone size; the DNA was used to work out D and trimming. This table holds about 200,000 clones, approximately 80% found once. Germline V lookup: CDR1 SGHTA, CDR2 FQGTGA. With V trimmed by 5 bases and J by 7 bases, 8 bases remained unmatched. There are 16 residues in the CDR3. Only a few counts were recorded for this clone. Its antigen is as yet unknown.

What was sequenced was PBMCs. The rearrangement uses TRBV7-3 and TRBJ2-5; 15 bases are shared with TRBD2. This receptor was taken from a girl aged 5 to 17 in good health and CMV-seronegative. CDR3 nucleotide sequence: TGTGCCAGCAGCCCCGGGACTAGCGGGGGGCAGGGGACCCAGTACTTC. Translating gives CASSPGTSGGQGTQYF.